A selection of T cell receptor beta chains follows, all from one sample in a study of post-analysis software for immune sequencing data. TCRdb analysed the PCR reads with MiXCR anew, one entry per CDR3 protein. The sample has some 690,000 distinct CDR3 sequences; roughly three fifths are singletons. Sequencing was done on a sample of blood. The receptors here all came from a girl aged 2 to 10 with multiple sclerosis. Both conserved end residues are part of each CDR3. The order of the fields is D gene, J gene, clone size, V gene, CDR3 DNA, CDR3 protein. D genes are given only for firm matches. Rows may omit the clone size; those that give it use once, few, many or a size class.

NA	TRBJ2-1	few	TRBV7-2	TGTGCCAGCAGCTCACAGGGAGATAGCTACAATGAGCAGTTCTTC	CASSSQGDSYNEQFF
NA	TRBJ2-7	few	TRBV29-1	TGCAGCGTTGTAGAACAGGCGACCTCCTACGAGCAGTACTTC	CSVVEQATSYEQYF
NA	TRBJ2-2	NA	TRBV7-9	TGTGCCAGCCGCAACAGTTTTGGTCAGGGCACCCCCGGGGAGCTGTTTTTT	CASRNSFGQGTPGELFF
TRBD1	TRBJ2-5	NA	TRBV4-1	TGCGCCAGCAGCCAAGTTAAGGGGGCGAAGGGAGAGACCCAGTACTTC	CASSQVKGAKGETQYF
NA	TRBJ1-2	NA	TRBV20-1	TGCAGTGCTTCACAGACTCCCTATGACTACACCTTC	CSASQTPYDYTF
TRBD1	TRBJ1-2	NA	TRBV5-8	TGTGCCAGCCGGCAGGACAGGGTAGCCAACTATGGCTACACCTTC	CASRQDRVANYGYTF
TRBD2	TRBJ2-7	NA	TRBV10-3	TGTGCCACCCAACCCGGGACAGGACTAGCGGGAGCTCACGAGCAGTACTTC	CATQPGTGLAGAHEQYF
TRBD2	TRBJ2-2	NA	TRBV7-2	TGTGCCAGCAGTTCTAGCGGGGGGGTCCACGGGGAGCTGTTTTTT	CASSSSGGVHGELFF
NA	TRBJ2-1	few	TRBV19	TGTGCCAGTAGTATACCCGGACAGAACAATGAGCAGTTCTTC	CASSIPGQNNEQFF
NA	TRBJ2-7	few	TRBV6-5	TGTGCCAGCAGTTACTCAAGGACAGTGTACGAGCAGTACTTC	CASSYSRTVYEQYF
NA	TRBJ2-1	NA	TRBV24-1	TGTGCCACCAGTGCAGGTTCGGGCTACAATGAGCAGTTCTTC	CATSAGSGYNEQFF
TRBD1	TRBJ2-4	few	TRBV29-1	TGCAGCGCTCTTTCTAACAGGGGCATTCAGTACTTC	CSALSNRGIQYF
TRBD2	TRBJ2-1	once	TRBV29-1	TGCAGCGTTGCTGGACTAGCGGGAAAGCAGTTCTTC	CSVAGLAGKQFF
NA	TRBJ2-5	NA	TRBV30	TGTGCCTGGAGCTCCGGGAGTAGGGAGACCCAGTACTTC	CAWSSGSRETQYF
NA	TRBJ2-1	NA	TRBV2	TGTGCCAGCAGTTCTCCCCCGAGCTCCTACAATGAGCAGTTCTTC	CASSSPPSSYNEQFF
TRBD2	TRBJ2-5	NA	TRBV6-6	TGTGCCAGCAGTTACGGCGCCGCGGGAGTTATTGGAGAGACCCAGTACTTC	CASSYGAAGVIGETQYF
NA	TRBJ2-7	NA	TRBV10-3	TGTGCCATCACTAAGAACACAGGATCGGAATCCTACGAGCAGTACTTC	CAITKNTGSESYEQYF
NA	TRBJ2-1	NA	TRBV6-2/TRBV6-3	TGTGCCAGCAGTTGGGGGGCTGTCTACAATGAGCAGTTCTTC	CASSWGAVYNEQFF
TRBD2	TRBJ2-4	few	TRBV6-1	TGTGCCAGCATGGGAGGGACCCTAGCCAAAAACATTCAGTACTTC	CASMGGTLAKNIQYF
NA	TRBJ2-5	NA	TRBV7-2	TGTGCCAGCAGCTCATCGAGGACAGAAGAGACCCAGTACTTC	CASSSSRTEETQYF
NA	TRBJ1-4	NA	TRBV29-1	TGCAGCGTTGAAGATCCCGGGGAAAAACTGTTTTTT	CSVEDPGEKLFF
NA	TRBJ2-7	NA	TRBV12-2	TGTGCAAGTCGCTTATTCGGAGGGCCTCCCTACGAGCAGTACTTC	CASRLFGGPPYEQYF
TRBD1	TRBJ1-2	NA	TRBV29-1	TGCAGCGCCGTACAGGGGATGGATGGCTACACCTTC	CSAVQGMDGYTF
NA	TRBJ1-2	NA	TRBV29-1	TGCAGCGTTGCCGGGGGGGGTAGGGACCAATATGGCTACACCTTC	CSVAGGGRDQYGYTF
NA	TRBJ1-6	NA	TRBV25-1	TGTGCCAGCAGCCCCGGGCCGATATATAATTCACCCCTCCACTTT	CASSPGPIYNSPLHF
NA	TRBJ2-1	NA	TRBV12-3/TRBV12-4	TGTGCCAGCAGTGGGGGACAGGGACTAGACTACAATGAGCAGTTCTTC	CASSGGQGLDYNEQFF
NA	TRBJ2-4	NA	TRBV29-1	TGCAGCGTTCGAAAAATTGGGGGCCGGAGGGTCAAAAACATTCAGTACTTC	CSVRKIGGRRVKNIQYF
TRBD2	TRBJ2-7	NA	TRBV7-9	TGTGCCAGCAGCTTCTGGACTAGCGGCGCTTACGAGCAGTACTTC	CASSFWTSGAYEQYF
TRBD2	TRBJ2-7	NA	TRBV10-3	TGTGCCATCAGTGAGACTAGCGGGGGTTACGAGCAGTACTTC	CAISETSGGYEQYF
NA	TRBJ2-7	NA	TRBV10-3	TGTGCCATCAGTGCGGGCCAATACGAGCAGTACTTC	CAISAGQYEQYF
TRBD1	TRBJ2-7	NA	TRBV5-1	TGCGCCAGCAGCTTGGCCCCGAGGGACAGGGCCGAGCAGTACTTC	CASSLAPRDRAEQYF
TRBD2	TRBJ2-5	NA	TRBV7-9	TGTGCCAGCAGCCCGACTAGCGGGGGGACCCAAGAGACCCAGTACTTC	CASSPTSGGTQETQYF
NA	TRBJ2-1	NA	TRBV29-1	TGCAGCGTCGTGACAGATTACAATGAGCAGTTCTTC	CSVVTDYNEQFF
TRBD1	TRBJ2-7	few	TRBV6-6	TGTGCCAGCAGAAAAACAGGGGTGTACGAGCAGTACTTC	CASRKTGVYEQYF
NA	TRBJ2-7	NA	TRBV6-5	TGTGCCAGCAGTTCCCCCAGAGGCCACGAGCAGTACTTC	CASSSPRGHEQYF
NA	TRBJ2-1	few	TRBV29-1	TGCAGCCCCTCCGGCCCCGACAATGAGCAGTTCTTC	CSPSGPDNEQFF
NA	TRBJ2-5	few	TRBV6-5	TGTGCCAGCAGGCCCTGGACCGTCGAACAAGAGACCCAGTACTTC	CASRPWTVEQETQYF
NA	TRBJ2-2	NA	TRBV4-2	TGTGCCAGCAGCCAAGATGTAATAGCCCTCGGGAGGGAGCTGTTTTTT	CASSQDVIALGRELFF
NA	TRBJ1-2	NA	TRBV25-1	TGTGCCAGCAGTGATCTGGGGCCGACTGGCTACACCTTC	CASSDLGPTGYTF
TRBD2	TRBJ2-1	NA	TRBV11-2	TGTGCCAGCAGCTTAGTCTTAGCGGGAAACAATGAGCAGTTCTTC	CASSLVLAGNNEQFF